This TCR beta chain was identified in a study of blood T cell repertoires in COVID-19. Study as a whole: Acute and convalescent COVID-19 specimens originated in the United States, Italy and Spain. T cells, B-cell-depleted T cells, or PBMCs provided the cDNA or gDNA that served as material.

This clone was counted a single time. Original processing methods: Amplification of reference gene primers provided the estimated nucleated cell counts. Clones were sequenced by immunoSEQ multiplex PCR, and TCRdb holds only the in-frame ones, with some missing. V, J and clone size reflect that table, while D and trimming were determined from the DNA. The sample includes 190,000 or so clones, 80% to 90% seen only once; the top ten take around 2.5%. Sequencing was performed on peripheral blood. The receptor was derived from a man aged 35 to 55 with active or convalescent COVID-19.

The CDR3 coding sequence is TGTGCCTGGCAAACTAGCTACGAGCAGTACTTC. Translating gives CAWQTSYEQYF. The rearrangement joins TRBV30 to TRBJ2-7; D is possibly TRBD2 (5 bases). Germline-derived CDR1 and CDR2 are GTSNPN and SVGIG (reference sequence). The CDR3 runs to 11 residues. V dropped 5 bases and J dropped 3 bases, with 8 bases sitting between them.